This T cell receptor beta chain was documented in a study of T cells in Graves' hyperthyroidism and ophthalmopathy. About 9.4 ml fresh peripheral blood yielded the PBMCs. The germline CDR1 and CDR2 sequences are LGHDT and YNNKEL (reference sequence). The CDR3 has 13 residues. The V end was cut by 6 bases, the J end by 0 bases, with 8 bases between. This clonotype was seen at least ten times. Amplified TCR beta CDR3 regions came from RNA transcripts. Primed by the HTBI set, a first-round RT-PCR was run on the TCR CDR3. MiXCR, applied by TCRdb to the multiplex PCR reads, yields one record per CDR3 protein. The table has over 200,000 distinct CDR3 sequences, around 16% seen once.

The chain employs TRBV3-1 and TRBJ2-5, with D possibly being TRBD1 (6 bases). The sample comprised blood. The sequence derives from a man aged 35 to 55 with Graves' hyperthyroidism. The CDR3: CASRRTDQETQYF. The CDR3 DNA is TGTGCCAGCAGACGGACAGACCAAGAGACCCAGTACTTC.